The sequence of this T cell receptor (beta chain) was determined in a study of blood T cell repertoires in COVID-19. This CDR3 spans 15 amino acids. Germline V lookup: CDR1 GTSNPN, CDR2 SVGIG (reference sequence). Trimming removed 8 bases from V and 6 bases from J; junction bases left unmatched: 10. Assay: immunoSEQ multiplex PCR; the TCRdb copy retains only in-frame clones and omits some. Of about 440,000 clones listed, 90% are singletons. V gene TRBV30 combines with J gene TRBJ2-2; 12 bases match TRBD1. Material: PBMCs or T cells enriched from blood (not recorded which). The TCR sequence derives from a man aged 18 to 30 who had recovered from COVID-19. The CDR3 bases are TGTGCCAGAGATCCGGGACAGGGGGCACCCGGGGAGCTGTTTTTT. It yields the protein CARDPGQGAPGELFF.